Following are 10 T cell receptor beta chains from one sample sequenced in a study of OX40 agonist ivuxolimab in advanced cancers. Sequencing was performed with immunoSEQ multiplex PCR; in TCRdb, only in-frame clones are kept and a portion is missing. The sample holds some 130,000 clones; under 95% are singletons and the top ten take roughly 0.94%. Sequencing used CD4+ or CD8+ T cells sorted from blood, obtained in a trial of the OX40 agonist ivuxolimab. The origin of the receptors is an adult with an advanced solid tumor such as melanoma, head and neck, liver or kidney cancer.

Here the CDR3 reads CASSLASGDYEQYF. The CDR3 bases are TGTGCCAGCAGCTTAGCTAGCGGGGACTACGAGCAGTACTTC. The chain links TRBV13 to TRBJ2-7, with TRBD2 matching over 9 bases. Germline V gives CDR1 PRHDT, CDR2 FYEKMQ (reference sequence). Trimming cost V 1 base and J 3 bases; bases outside gene matches: 1. The length of the CDR3 is 14 residues.

The J gene is TRBJ2-2, the V gene TRBV19, with 11 bases that match TRBD2. CDR1 LNHDA and CDR2 SQIVND come from the germline V gene (reference sequence). The CDR3 spans 15 residues. The trim removed 4 bases at V and 3 bases at J, leaving 1 base unmatched. CDR3 loop: CASSKTSGDTGELFF. The CDR3 bases are TGTGCCAGTAGTAAGACTAGCGGGGACACCGGGGAGCTGTTTTTT. Drawing the rest from reference TRBV19 and TRBJ2-2, the complete variable domain is DGGITQSPKYLFRKEGQNVTLSCEQNLNHDAMYWYRQDPGQGLRLIYYSQIVNDFQKGDIAEGYSVSREKKESFPLTVTSAQKNPTAFYLCASSKTSGDTGELFFGEGSRLTVL.

The chain employs TRBV28 and TRBJ1-2; D perhaps matches TRBD1 (5 bases). This CDR3 has 12 amino acids. The germline CDR1 and CDR2 sequences are MDHEN and SYDVKM. Trimming removed 7 bases from V and 3 bases from J, with 9 bases in between. Here the CDR3 reads CASTSTDYGYTF. CDR3 bases: TGTGCCAGCACCTCGACAGACTATGGCTACACCTTC.

The CDR3 spells CASSLGGSNYEQYF. CDR3 DNA: TGTGCCAGCAGCTTAGGGGGCAGTAATTACGAGCAGTACTTC. The J gene is TRBJ2-7, the V gene TRBV7-2, with D possibly being TRBD1 (5 bases). The CDR3 sequence is 14 residues long. V lost 1 base and J 4 bases, leaving 11 bases between the germline ends. Germline V gives CDR1 SGHTA, CDR2 FQGNSA.

The rearrangement links TRBV28 to TRBJ2-5; D not resolved. Trimming removed 3 bases at V and 2 bases at J, with 10 bases between. The CDR3 length is 14 residues. Germline assignment: CDR1 MDHEN and CDR2 SYDVKM. CDR3 DNA: TGTGCCAGCAGTTTGACCCGTGTTCAAGAGACCCAGTACTTC. Its translation is CASSLTRVQETQYF.

This chain connects TRBV4-1 to TRBJ2-1; the match to TRBD2 covers 11 bases. Germline CDR1 MGHRA, CDR2 YSYEKL. V was pared by 4 bases and J by 4 bases, with 6 bases of the junction left unmatched. This CDR3 region has 16 residues. The CDR3 protein is CASSLLSGGVYNEQFF. CDR3 DNA: TGCGCCAGCAGCCTCCTTAGCGGGGGGGTGTACAATGAGCAGTTCTTC.

The J gene is TRBJ2-7, the V gene TRBV6-1; 7 bases map to TRBD2. The J segment lost 0 bases and the V segment lost 2 bases, leaving 4 bases of the junction unmatched. Germline loops: CDR1 MNHNS, CDR2 SASEGT. CDR3 length: 15 residues. The CDR3 is CASSELSGVSYEQYF. In DNA, the CDR3 is TGTGCCAGCAGTGAATTAAGCGGGGTCTCCTACGAGCAGTACTTC.

The rearrangement joins TRBV11-3 to TRBJ2-5; no firm D call. Trimming shortened V by 3 bases and J by 1 base, and 6 bases separated the two germline ends. The germline V gene encodes CDR1 SGHNT and CDR2 YENEEA. The CDR3 loop spans 13 amino acids. CDR3 in amino acids: CASSFAAQETQYF. The DNA for the CDR3 is TGTGCCAGCAGCTTCGCAGCCCAAGAGACCCAGTACTTC.

V and J are TRBV28 and TRBJ1-5, with 11 positions matching TRBD1. The length of the CDR3 is 18 residues. V shed 5 bases and J 2 bases; nucleotides not matched to a gene: 11. In germline, CDR1 is MDHEN, CDR2 SYDVKM. The CDR3 spells CASSPGTGGVSGNQPQHF. The DNA for the CDR3 is TGTGCCAGCAGTCCTGGGACAGGGGGGGTGAGCGGCAATCAGCCCCAGCATTTT.

This chain joins TRBV6-1 and TRBJ2-1; TRBD2 aligns across 7 bases. Germline values: CDR1 MNHNS, CDR2 SASEGT. Trimming cost V 2 bases and J 3 bases; bases outside gene matches: 4. This CDR3 spans 15 amino acids. This CDR3 reads CASSEWGGIYNEQFF. The CDR3 DNA sequence: TGTGCCAGCAGTGAATGGGGGGGGATCTACAATGAGCAGTTCTTC.